One and the same sample provided the 30 T cell receptor beta chains below, sequenced in a study of monozygotic twins with inflammatory bowel disease. TCRdb re-called the 5' RACE reads and gives one entry per CDR3 protein, without DNA. In all, the sample yields approximately 200,000 distinct CDR3 sequences. The source material was blood. The receptors derive from a human donor with ulcerative colitis or Crohn's disease, or a healthy co-twin of an affected twin (not recorded which).

This chain connects TRBV19 to TRBJ1-3. Germline CDR1 is LNHDA and CDR2 is SQIVND (reference sequence). The CDR3 covers 16 residues. The CDR3 is CASSIQHELAGNTIYF.

The V call is TRBV20-1, the J call TRBJ2-7; TCRdb's D gene call, TRBD1, goes unchecked for lack of DNA. CDR1 DFQATT and CDR2 SNEGSKA come from the germline V gene (reference sequence). The CDR3 is 14 residues long. The CDR3 here is CSARGREIFYEQYF.

The V gene is TRBV5-1, the J gene TRBJ2-1. CDR1 is SGHRS, CDR2 YFSETQ, per germline. This CDR3 region has 15 residues. The CDR3 sequence: CASSLRQSLGNEQFF. Together with reference TRBV5-1 and TRBJ2-1, the CDR3 gives the full variable domain: KAGVTQTPRYLIKTRGQQVTLSCSPISGHRSVSWYQQTPGQGLQFLFEYFSETQRNKGNFPGRFSGRQFSNSRSEMNVSTLELGDSALYLCASSLRQSLGNEQFFGPGTRLTVL.

The CDR3 here is CASSRTGTNEQYF. The V and J genes are TRBV27 and TRBJ2-7; TCRdb reports TRBD1, a call that lacks DNA to check it against. Germline lookup yields CDR1 MNHEY and CDR2 SMNVEV (reference sequence). The CDR3 totals 13 residues.

The genes are TRBV5-1 and TRBJ1-1. Germline V lookup: CDR1 SGHRS, CDR2 YFSETQ. The CDR3 contains 14 residues. The CDR3 here is CASSRADVDTEAFF.

The chain couples TRBV6-1 to TRBJ2-7; lacking DNA, the TRBD1 call made by TCRdb goes unchecked. Germline V gene sequence: CDR1 MNHNS, CDR2 SASEGT. The CDR3 runs 15 residues. The CDR3: CASSATGPFVREQYF.

The rearrangement links TRBV19 to TRBJ1-5; no DNA is available, so the TRBD1 call from TCRdb remains unchecked. The CDR3 totals 19 residues. The germline CDR1 and CDR2 sequences are LNHDA and SQIVND (reference sequence). The CDR3 protein is CASSIGRGAGGVGNQPQHF. Full variable domain (outside the CDR3, taken from reference TRBV19 and TRBJ1-5): DGGITQSPKYLFRKEGQNVTLSCEQNLNHDAMYWYRQDPGQGLRLIYYSQIVNDFQKGDIAEGYSVSREKKESFPLTVTSAQKNPTAFYLCASSIGRGAGGVGNQPQHFGDGTRLSIL.

The V and J genes are TRBV20-1 and TRBJ2-3; no DNA is available, so the TRBD1 call from TCRdb remains unchecked. CDR1 DFQATT and CDR2 SNEGSKA come from the germline V gene (reference sequence). The CDR3 runs 13 residues. The CDR3 reads CSAGTASTDTQYF.

This chain joins TRBV15 and TRBJ2-1; the TCRdb D gene call, TRBD1, has no DNA to confirm it. This CDR3 comprises 13 residues. The germline V gene encodes CDR1 LNHNV and CDR2 YYDKDF (reference sequence). The CDR3 region is CATRNRTYNEQFF.

V and J are TRBV9 and TRBJ2-5; the TRBD1 assignment by TCRdb is unverifiable without DNA. There are 15 residues in the CDR3. Germline assignment: CDR1 SGDLS and CDR2 YYNGEE. The CDR3 sequence is CASSGWDGQEETQYF.

The chain employs TRBV2 and TRBJ1-1; TCRdb indicates TRBD1, and absent DNA this call remains unverified. CDR1 and CDR2 from the germline V gene are SNHLY and FYNNEI. CDR3 length: 14 residues. The chain's CDR3 is CASTLQGALTEAFF. The full variable domain, in which reference TRBV2 and TRBJ1-1 provide the parts outside the CDR3, is EPEVTQTPSHQVTQMGQEVILRCVPISNHLYFYWYRQILGQKVEFLVSFYNNEISEKSEIFDDQFSVERPDGSNFTLKIRSTKLEDSAMYFCASTLQGALTEAFFGQGTRLTVV.

The chain couples TRBV4-3 to TRBJ1-4. The CDR3 is 16 residues long. The V gene's germline CDR1 is LGHNA and CDR2 YSLEER. CDR3: CASSQSWEATNEKLFF.

The chain links TRBV5-1 to TRBJ1-4; TCRdb indicates TRBD1, and absent DNA this call remains unverified. In germline, CDR1 is SGHRS, CDR2 YFSETQ. CDR3 length: 15 amino acids. The CDR3 is CASSPGQATNEKLFF.

The chain joins TRBV29-1 to TRBJ2-2; as DNA is missing, the TRBD2 call by TCRdb cannot be tested. Germline values: CDR1 SQVTM, CDR2 ANQGSEA. The CDR3 consists of 14 residues. CDR3 residues: CSVEEGLGLGKLFF.

The chain is built from TRBV7-3 and TRBJ2-2. From germline, CDR1 is SGHTA and CDR2 FQGTGA. This CDR3 region has 13 residues. CDR3: CASSEENTGELFF.

The CDR3 is CASTKWGAGGNYGYTF. This chain joins TRBV6-1 and TRBJ1-2; with no DNA, the TCRdb D assignment of TRBD1 cannot be verified. The CDR3 totals 16 residues. The V gene's germline CDR1 is MNHNS and CDR2 SASEGT.

V is TRBV5-1 and J is TRBJ2-3; as DNA is missing, the TRBD1 call by TCRdb cannot be tested. Per germline, CDR1 SGHRS and CDR2 YFSETQ. The CDR3 is 14 residues long. This CDR3 is CASSLWGVRNTQYF.

This chain uses TRBV18 with TRBJ1-1. CDR1 KGHSH and CDR2 LQKENI come from the germline V gene. The CDR3 contains 16 residues. CDR3 amino acids: CASSPPMDSSRTEAFF.

This rearrangement joins TRBV14 to TRBJ1-5; TCRdb's assignment of TRBD1 cannot be checked, as there is no DNA. The V gene's germline CDR1 is SGHDN and CDR2 FVKESK. The CDR3 is made up of 14 amino acids. CDR3: CASSQGTGNQPQHF.

The V call is TRBV18, the J call TRBJ1-1; TCRdb's D call of TRBD1 is untestable without DNA. CDR3 length: 14 residues. Germline values: CDR1 KGHSH, CDR2 LQKENI. CDR3 protein: CASSRDRGRTEAFF. The variable domain in full, completed from reference TRBV18 and TRBJ1-1, reads NAGVMQNPRHLVRRRGQEARLRCSPMKGHSHVYWYRQLPEEGLKFMVYLQKENIIDESGMPKERFSAEFPKEGPSILRIQQVVRGDSAAYFCASSRDRGRTEAFFGQGTRLTVV.

The V and J genes are TRBV20-1 and TRBJ1-1; TCRdb designates TRBD1, a call that cannot be tested without DNA. In germline, CDR1 is DFQATT, CDR2 SNEGSKA (reference sequence). This CDR3 is 15 amino acids long. This chain's CDR3 is CSARRPTGLNTEAFF.

The gene calls are TRBV5-1 and TRBJ1-2. CDR3 length: 14 amino acids. Germline V gives CDR1 SGHRS, CDR2 YFSETQ. The CDR3 spells CASSLEGDYYGYTF. Together with reference TRBV5-1 and TRBJ1-2, the CDR3 gives the full variable domain: KAGVTQTPRYLIKTRGQQVTLSCSPISGHRSVSWYQQTPGQGLQFLFEYFSETQRNKGNFPGRFSGRQFSNSRSEMNVSTLELGDSALYLCASSLEGDYYGYTFGSGTRLTVV.

The chain couples TRBV30 to TRBJ1-1; TCRdb outputs TRBD1, but without DNA this stays unchecked. This CDR3 is built from 13 residues. Germline V gene sequence: CDR1 GTSNPN, CDR2 SVGIG (reference sequence). The CDR3 protein is CAWTPNPNTEAFF.

The chain couples TRBV6-5 to TRBJ2-7; TCRdb's D call of TRBD1 is untestable without DNA. Germline CDR1 MNHEY, CDR2 SVGAGI. The CDR3 has 18 amino acids. CDR3 residues: CASSYSGPGDRGIWEQYF.

This rearrangement joins TRBV6-1 to TRBJ2-7; TCRdb designates TRBD2, a call that cannot be tested without DNA. Germline CDR1 reads MNHNS; CDR2 reads SASEGT. The CDR3 is 14 amino acids. CDR3 amino acids: CASSQRGLPYEQYF.

This chain joins TRBV28 and TRBJ2-7; the D gene TCRdb calls, TRBD1, cannot be checked with no DNA. The germline gives CDR1 MDHEN, CDR2 SYDVKM. The CDR3 sequence is 14 residues long. CDR3 in amino acids: CASSRPGTTREQYF.

The chain couples TRBV29-1 to TRBJ2-1. CDR3 size: 12 residues. CDR1 SQVTM and CDR2 ANQGSEA come from the germline V gene. CDR3 region: CSVEVEATAQFF.

The chain is built from TRBV20-1 and TRBJ1-2. Germline V gives CDR1 DFQATT, CDR2 SNEGSKA (reference sequence). CDR3 length: 12 residues. The CDR3: CSALTDYYGYAF.

The CDR3 protein is CASSQDLAGGALQFF. V is TRBV4-1 and J is TRBJ2-1; TCRdb selects TRBD2, and the lack of DNA leaves this call unchecked. Germline assignment: CDR1 MGHRA and CDR2 YSYEKL. The CDR3 spans 15 residues.

This chain links TRBV7-8 with TRBJ1-5; TCRdb selects TRBD1, and the lack of DNA leaves this call unchecked. Looked up from germline, CDR1 is SGHVS and CDR2 is FQNEAQ. The CDR3 has 15 amino acids. CDR3 sequence: CASSFSWGSDQPQHF.